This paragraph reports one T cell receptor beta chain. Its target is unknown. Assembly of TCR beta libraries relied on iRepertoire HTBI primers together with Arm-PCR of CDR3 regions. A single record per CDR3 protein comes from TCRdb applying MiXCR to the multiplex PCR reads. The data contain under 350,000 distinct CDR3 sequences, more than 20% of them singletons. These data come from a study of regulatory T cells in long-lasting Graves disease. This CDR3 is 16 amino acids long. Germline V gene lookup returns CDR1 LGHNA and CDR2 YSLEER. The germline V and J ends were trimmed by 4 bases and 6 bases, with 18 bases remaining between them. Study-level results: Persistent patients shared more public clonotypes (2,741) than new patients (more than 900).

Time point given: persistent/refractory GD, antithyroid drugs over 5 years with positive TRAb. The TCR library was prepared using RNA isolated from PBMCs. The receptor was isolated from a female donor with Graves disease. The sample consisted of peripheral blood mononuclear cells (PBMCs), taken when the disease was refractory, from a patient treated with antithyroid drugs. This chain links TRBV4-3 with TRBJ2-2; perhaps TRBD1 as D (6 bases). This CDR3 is CASSPTVPAGAGELFF. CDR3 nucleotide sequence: TGCGCCAGCAGCCCGACGGTCCCCGCAGGGGCCGGGGAGCTGTTTTTT.